This entry describes one TCR beta chain. Its cognate antigen is unknown. Other DNA sequences in this sample translate to the same CDR3. Germline V CDR1 and CDR2: SGHTA, FQGNSA. The ends were cut back, 5 bases at V and 4 bases at J, with 8 bases in the middle. The CDR3 totals 12 residues. The sample originates from a study of shared clonotypes between healthy human individuals. Study-wide findings and caveats: Despite large depth, rarefaction showed incomplete sorted-subset sequencing.

Once extracted for a subset, genomic DNA was divided evenly among several immunoSEQ plates. In the sorted-subset replicate PCRs, 200 ng DNA, around 30,000 T cell genomes, was used. Some clones are missing from TCRdb's copy, which holds only in-frame ones; the method was immunoSEQ multiplex PCR. The sample has a few million clones; roughly 92% are singletons. The TCR comes from a man aged 18 to 29 in good health. Sequenced input: naive CD4+ T cells sorted from blood. The subset: CD45RA+ positively selected. V is TRBV7-2 and J is TRBJ2-5; no firm D call. CDR3 bases: TGTGCCAGCAGCCCGACACTAGAGACCCAGTACTTC. It translates to CASSPTLETQYF.